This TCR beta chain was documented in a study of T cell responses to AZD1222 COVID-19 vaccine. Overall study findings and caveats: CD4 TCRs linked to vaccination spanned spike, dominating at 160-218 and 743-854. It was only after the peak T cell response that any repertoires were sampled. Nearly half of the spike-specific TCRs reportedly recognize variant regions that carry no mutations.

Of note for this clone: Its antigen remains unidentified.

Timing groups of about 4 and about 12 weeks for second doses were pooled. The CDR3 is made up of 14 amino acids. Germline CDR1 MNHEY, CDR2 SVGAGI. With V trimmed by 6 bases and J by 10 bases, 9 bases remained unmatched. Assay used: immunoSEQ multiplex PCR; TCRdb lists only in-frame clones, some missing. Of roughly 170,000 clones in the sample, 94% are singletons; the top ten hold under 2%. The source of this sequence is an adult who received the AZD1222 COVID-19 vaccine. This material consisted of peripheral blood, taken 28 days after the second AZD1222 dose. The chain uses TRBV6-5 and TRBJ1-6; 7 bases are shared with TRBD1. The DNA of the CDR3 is TGTGCCAGCAGAGAGACAGGGTGGGACTCACCCCTCCACTTT. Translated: CASRETGWDSPLHF.